The present T cell receptor beta chain was sequenced within a study of monozygotic twins with inflammatory bowel disease. The study, taken as a whole, reports: Patient-to-patient differences in immunosuppressive treatment may have added variability to the repertoires.

In the case of this clonotype: Its antigen is undetermined.

Blood (about 2.5 ml) was collected from every donor individually. Isolation of total RNA was performed on whole blood, with no prior T cell sorting. CDR1 is SNHLY, CDR2 FYNNEI, per germline. CDR3 length: 17 amino acids. Each TCR library used 3500 ng of total RNA. TCRdb re-called the 5' RACE reads; every CDR3 protein appears as one record, without DNA. The repertoire shows more than 350,000 distinct CDR3 sequences; the top ten hold roughly 2.2%. This TCR was sampled from a human donor with ulcerative colitis or Crohn's disease, or a healthy co-twin of an affected twin (not recorded which). Sample: blood. The gene calls are TRBV2 and TRBJ2-4; there is no DNA to check the TCRdb D call of TRBD1. This CDR3 reads CASSEQGAGGPKNMQYF. The variable domain in full, completed from reference TRBV2 and TRBJ2-4, reads EPEVTQTPSHQVTQMGQEVILRCVPISNHLYFYWYRQILGQKVEFLVSFYNNEISEKSEIFDDQFSVERPDGSNFTLKIRSTKLEDSAMYFCASSEQGAGGPKNMQYFGAGTRLSVL.